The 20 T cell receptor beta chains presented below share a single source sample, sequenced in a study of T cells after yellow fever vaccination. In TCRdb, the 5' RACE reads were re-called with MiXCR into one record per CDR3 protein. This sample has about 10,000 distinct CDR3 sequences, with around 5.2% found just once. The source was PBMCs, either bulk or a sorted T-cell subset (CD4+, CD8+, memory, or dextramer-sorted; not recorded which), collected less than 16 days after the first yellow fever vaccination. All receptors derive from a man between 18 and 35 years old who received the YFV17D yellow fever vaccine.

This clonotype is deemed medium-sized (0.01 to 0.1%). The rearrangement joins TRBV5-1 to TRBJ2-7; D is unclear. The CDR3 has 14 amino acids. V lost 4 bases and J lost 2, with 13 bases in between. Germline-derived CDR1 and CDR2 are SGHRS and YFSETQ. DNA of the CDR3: TGCGCCAGCAGCGCCTCTCCCGTACCCTACGAGCAGTACTTC. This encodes CASSASPVPYEQYF.

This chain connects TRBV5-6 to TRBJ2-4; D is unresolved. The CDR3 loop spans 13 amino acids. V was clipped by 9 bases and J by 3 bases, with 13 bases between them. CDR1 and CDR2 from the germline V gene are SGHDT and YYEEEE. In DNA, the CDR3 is TGTGCCATGGGCCTCGGGTACAAAAACATTCAGTACTTC. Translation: CAMGLGYKNIQYF.

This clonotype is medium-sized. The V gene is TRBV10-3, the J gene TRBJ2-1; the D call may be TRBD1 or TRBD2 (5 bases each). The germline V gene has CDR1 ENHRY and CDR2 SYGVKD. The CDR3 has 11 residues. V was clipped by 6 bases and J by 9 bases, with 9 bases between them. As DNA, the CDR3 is TGTGCCATCAGGGGACGGGTTGAGCAGTTCTTC. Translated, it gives CAIRGRVEQFF.

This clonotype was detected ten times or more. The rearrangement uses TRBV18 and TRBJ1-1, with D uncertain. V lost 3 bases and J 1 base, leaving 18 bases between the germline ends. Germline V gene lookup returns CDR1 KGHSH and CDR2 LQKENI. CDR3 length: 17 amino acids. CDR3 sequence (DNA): TGTGCCAGCTCACCGACAAGGGTTCGGATCACGAACACTGAAGCTTTCTTT. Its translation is CASSPTRVRITNTEAFF.

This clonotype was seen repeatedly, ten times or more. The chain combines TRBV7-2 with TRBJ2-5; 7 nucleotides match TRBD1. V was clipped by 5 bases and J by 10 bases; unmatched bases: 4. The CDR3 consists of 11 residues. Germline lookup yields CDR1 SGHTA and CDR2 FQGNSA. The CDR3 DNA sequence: TGTGCCAGCAGCCCAGGGGGAATCCAGTACTTC. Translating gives CASSPGGIQYF.

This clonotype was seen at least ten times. CDR3 coding DNA: TGTGCCAGCAGTTCGACAGGGGAGCCTGGCTACACCTTC. Translating gives CASSSTGEPGYTF. The genes are TRBV12-3 or TRBV12-4 and TRBJ1-2; 8 bases are shared with TRBD1. Trimming took 4 bases from V and 7 from J; bases not matched to a gene: 5. The CDR3 runs to 13 residues.

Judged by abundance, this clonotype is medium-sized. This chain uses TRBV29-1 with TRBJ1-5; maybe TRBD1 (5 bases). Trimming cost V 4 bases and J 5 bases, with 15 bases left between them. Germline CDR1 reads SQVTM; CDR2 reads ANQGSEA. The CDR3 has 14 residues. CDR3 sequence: CSVAIGGGDQPQHF. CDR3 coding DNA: TGCAGCGTTGCTATCGGGGGAGGCGATCAGCCCCAGCATTTT.

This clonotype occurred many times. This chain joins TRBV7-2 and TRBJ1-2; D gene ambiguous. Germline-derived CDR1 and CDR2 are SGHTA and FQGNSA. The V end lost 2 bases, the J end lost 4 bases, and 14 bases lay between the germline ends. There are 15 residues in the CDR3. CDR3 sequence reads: CASSLSGGLSYGYTF. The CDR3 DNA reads TGTGCCAGCAGCTTAAGCGGCGGCTTATCCTATGGCTACACCTTC.

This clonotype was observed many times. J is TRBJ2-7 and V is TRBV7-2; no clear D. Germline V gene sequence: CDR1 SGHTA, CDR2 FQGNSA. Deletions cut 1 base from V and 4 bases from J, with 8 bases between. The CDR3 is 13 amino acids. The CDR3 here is CASSLETGYEQYV. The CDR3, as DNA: TGTGCCAGCAGCTTAGAGACTGGGTACGAGCAGTACGTC.

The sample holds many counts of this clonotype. DNA of the CDR3: TGCGCCAGCAGTCAATCCAGGCTAGCGGGGGATACGCAGTATTTT. Residues: CASSQSRLAGDTQYF. The chain combines TRBV4-3 with TRBJ2-3, with TRBD2 identical over 9 bases. The trim removed 6 bases at V and 6 bases at J, leaving 10 bases unmatched. Per germline, CDR1 LGHNA and CDR2 YSLEER. The CDR3 has 15 amino acids.

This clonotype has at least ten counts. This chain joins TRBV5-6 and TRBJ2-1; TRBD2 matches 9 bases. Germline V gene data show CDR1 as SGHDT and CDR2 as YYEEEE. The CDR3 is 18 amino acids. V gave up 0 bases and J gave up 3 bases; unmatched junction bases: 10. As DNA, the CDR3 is TGTGCCAGCAGCTTGGAAGCTAGCGGGGCCTATGACTACAATGAGCAGTTCTTC. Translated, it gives CASSLEASGAYDYNEQFF.

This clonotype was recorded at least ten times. CDR3 residues: CASSQLAGTTDTQYF. The CDR3 nucleotides read TGTGCCAGCAGCCAACTAGCGGGAACCACAGATACGCAGTATTTT. The V and J genes are TRBV7-2 and TRBJ2-3, with 10 nucleotides matching TRBD2. V was clipped by 5 bases and J by 2 bases; unmatched bases: 4. This CDR3 region has 15 residues. Germline V CDR1 and CDR2: SGHTA, FQGNSA.

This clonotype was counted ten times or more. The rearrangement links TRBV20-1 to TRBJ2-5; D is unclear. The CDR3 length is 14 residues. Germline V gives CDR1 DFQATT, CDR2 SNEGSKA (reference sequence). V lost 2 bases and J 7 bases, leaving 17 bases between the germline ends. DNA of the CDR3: TGCAGTGCTAGATTGGACCCTCAAAAAGCGACCCAGTACTTC. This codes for CSARLDPQKATQYF.

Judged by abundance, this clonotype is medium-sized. The CDR3 DNA sequence: TGTGCCAGCAGACCCGGGACAGCGACCTACGAGCAGTACTTC. This gives the protein CASRPGTATYEQYF. The rearrangement uses TRBV12-3 or TRBV12-4 and TRBJ2-7, with 7 bases fitting TRBD1. V lost 6 bases, J lost 2 bases, and 7 bases stayed unmatched. This CDR3 comprises 14 residues.

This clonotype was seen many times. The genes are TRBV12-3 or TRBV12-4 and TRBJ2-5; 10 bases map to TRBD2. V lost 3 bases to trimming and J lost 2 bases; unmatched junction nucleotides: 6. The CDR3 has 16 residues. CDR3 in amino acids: CASSFGLAGVQETQYF. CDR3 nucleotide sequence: TGTGCCAGCAGTTTCGGGCTAGCGGGGGTTCAAGAGACCCAGTACTTC.

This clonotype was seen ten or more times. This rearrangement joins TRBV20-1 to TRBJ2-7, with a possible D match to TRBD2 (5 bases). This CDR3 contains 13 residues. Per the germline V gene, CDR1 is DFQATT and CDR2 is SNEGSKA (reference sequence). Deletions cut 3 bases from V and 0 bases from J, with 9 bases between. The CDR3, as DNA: TGCAGTGCTAGTACGGGGAGCTCCTACGAGCAGTACTTC. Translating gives CSASTGSSYEQYF.

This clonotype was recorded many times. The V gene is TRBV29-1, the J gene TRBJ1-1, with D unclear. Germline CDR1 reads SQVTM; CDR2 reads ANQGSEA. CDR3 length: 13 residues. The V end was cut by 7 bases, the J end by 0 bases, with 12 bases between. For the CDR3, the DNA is TGCAGCGGCCGACCGTTCATGAACACTGAAGCTTTCTTT. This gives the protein CSGRPFMNTEAFF.

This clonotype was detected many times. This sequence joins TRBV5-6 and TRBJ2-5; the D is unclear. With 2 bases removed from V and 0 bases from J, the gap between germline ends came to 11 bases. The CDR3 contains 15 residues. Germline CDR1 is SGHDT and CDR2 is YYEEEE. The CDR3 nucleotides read TGTGCCAGCAGCTTCCGCCATTCGTACCAAGAGACCCAGTACTTC. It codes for CASSFRHSYQETQYF.

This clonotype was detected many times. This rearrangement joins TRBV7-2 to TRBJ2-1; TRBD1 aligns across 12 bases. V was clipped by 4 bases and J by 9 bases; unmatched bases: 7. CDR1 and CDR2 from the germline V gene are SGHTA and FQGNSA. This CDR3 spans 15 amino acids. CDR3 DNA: TGTGCCAGCAGCTCGGGACAGGGGGCCATCGGTGAGCAGTTCTTC. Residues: CASSSGQGAIGEQFF. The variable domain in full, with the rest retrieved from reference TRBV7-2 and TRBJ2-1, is GAGVSQSPSNKVTEKGKDVELRCDPISGHTALYWYRQSLGQGLEFLIYFQGNSAPDKSGLPSDRFSAERTGGSVSTLTIQRTQQEDSAVYLCASSSGQGAIGEQFFGPGTRLTVL.

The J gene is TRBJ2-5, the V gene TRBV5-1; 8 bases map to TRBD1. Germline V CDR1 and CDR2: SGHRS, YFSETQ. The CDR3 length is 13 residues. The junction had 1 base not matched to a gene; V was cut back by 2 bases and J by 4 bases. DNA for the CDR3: TGCGCCAGCAGCTTTGGACAGGGAGAGACCCAGTACTTC. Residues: CASSFGQGETQYF.